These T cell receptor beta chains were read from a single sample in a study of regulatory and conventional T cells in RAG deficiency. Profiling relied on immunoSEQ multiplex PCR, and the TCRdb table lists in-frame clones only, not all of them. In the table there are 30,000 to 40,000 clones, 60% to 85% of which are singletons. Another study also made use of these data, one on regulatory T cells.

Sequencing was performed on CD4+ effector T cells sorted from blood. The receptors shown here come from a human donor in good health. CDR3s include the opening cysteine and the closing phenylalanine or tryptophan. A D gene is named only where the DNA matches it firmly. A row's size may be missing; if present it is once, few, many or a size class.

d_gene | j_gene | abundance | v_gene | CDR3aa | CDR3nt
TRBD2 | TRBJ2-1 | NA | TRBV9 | CASSVSSGGYNEQFF | TGTGCCAGCAGCGTATCTAGCGGGGGTTACAATGAGCAGTTCTTC
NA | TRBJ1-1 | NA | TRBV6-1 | CASSNRVDTEAFF | TGTGCCAGCAGTAACAGGGTTGACACTGAAGCTTTCTTT
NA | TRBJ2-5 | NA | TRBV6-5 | CASSPRGAGGETQYF | TGTGCCAGCAGCCCCAGAGGGGCAGGAGGAGAGACCCAGTACTTC
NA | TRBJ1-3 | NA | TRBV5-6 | CASSPAAGNTIYF | TGTGCCAGCAGCCCGGCGGCTGGAAACACCATATATTTT
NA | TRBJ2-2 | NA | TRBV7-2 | CASSSTWTGTGELFF | TGTGCCAGCAGTTCAACATGGACGGGTACCGGGGAGCTGTTTTTT
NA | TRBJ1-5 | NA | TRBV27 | CASSRQAFNQPQHF | TGTGCCAGCAGTCGCCAGGCGTTCAATCAGCCCCAGCATTTT
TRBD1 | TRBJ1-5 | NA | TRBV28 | CASSLTGVQPQHF | TGTGCCAGCAGTTTGACAGGGGTTCAGCCCCAGCATTTT
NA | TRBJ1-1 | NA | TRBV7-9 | CASSWSRQNTEAFF | TGTGCCAGCAGCTGGAGTAGGCAGAACACTGAAGCTTTCTTT
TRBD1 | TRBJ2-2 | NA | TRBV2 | CASRNRGFGELFF | TGTGCCAGCAGAAACAGGGGATTCGGGGAGCTGTTTTTT
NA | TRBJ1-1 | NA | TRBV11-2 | CASTRYTEAFF | TGTGCCAGCACGCGATACACTGAAGCTTTCTTT
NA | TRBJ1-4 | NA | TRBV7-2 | CASSHAQGPAEKLFF | TGTGCCAGCAGCCACGCGCAGGGCCCTGCCGAAAAACTGTTTTTT
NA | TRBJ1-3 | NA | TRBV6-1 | CASITTASGNTIYF | TGTGCCAGCATTACGACAGCCTCTGGAAACACCATATATTTT
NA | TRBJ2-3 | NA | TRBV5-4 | CASSFEQGTDTQYF | TGTGCCAGCAGCTTTGAACAGGGCACAGATACGCAGTATTTT
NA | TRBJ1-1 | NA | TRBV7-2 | CASSYQGSTEAFF | TGTGCCAGCAGTTACCAGGGTAGCACTGAAGCTTTCTTT
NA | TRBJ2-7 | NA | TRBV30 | CAWSTPWQVKREQYF | TGTGCCTGGAGTACCCCGTGGCAGGTCAAGAGAGAGCAGTACTTC
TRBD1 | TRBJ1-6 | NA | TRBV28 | CASSGGGQGGSPLHF | TGTGCCAGCAGTGGGGGGGGACAGGGTGGATCACCCCTCCACTTT
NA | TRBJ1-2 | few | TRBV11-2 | CASSPQGVGYGYTF | TGTGCCAGCAGCCCACAGGGAGTAGGCTATGGCTACACCTTC
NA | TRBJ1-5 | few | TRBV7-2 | CASSLRWGNQPQHF | TGTGCCAGCAGCCTCCGTTGGGGCAATCAGCCCCAGCATTTT
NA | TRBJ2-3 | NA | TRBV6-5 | CAARRRSTDTQYF | TGTGCCGCCAGGAGGAGATCCACAGATACGCAGTATTTT
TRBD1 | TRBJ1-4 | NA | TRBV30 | CAWRLQGAFEKLFF | TGTGCCTGGAGGCTCCAGGGGGCGTTTGAAAAACTGTTTTTT
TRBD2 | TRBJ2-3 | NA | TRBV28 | CASPPSGGASSTDTQYF | TGTGCCAGCCCCCCCAGCGGGGGGGCCAGCAGCACAGATACGCAGTATTTT
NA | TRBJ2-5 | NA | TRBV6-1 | CASSRQPEETQYF | TGTGCCAGCAGTCGACAGCCGGAAGAGACCCAGTACTTC
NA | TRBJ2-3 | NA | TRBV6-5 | CASSYSRDTSTDTQYF | TGTGCCAGCAGTTACTCTCGGGACACAAGCACAGATACGCAGTATTTT
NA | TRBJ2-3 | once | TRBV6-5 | CASSMPGLESDTQYF | TGTGCCAGCAGTATGCCAGGGTTGGAGTCAGATACGCAGTATTTT
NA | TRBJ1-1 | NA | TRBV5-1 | CASSSEIRAKNTEAFF | TGCGCCAGCAGCTCTGAAATCAGGGCCAAGAACACTGAAGCTTTCTTT
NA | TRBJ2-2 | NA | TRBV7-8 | CASSLARGTNTGELFF | TGTGCCAGCAGCTTAGCCCGGGGGACGAACACCGGGGAGCTGTTTTTT
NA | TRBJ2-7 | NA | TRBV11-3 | CASSFGRSSYEQYF | TGTGCCAGCAGCTTCGGCAGGTCCTCCTACGAGCAGTACTTC
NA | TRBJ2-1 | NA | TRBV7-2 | CASSLASGAQYNEQFF | TGTGCCAGCAGCTTAGCATCGGGGGCGCAGTACAATGAGCAGTTCTTC
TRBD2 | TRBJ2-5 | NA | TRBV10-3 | CAISEERGGAETQYF | TGTGCCATCAGTGAAGAGCGGGGGGGCGCGGAGACCCAGTACTTC
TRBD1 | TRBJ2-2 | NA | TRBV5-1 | CASSRTGAQNTGELFF | TGCGCCAGCAGCCGGACAGGGGCCCAGAACACCGGGGAGCTGTTTTTT
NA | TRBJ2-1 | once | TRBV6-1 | CASSDPGRTPWGQFF | TGTGCCAGCAGTGACCCGGGACGGACGCCTTGGGGGCAGTTCTTC
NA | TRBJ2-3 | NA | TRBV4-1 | CASSQVWVPQSTDTQYF | TGCGCCAGCAGCCAAGTTTGGGTCCCCCAAAGCACAGATACGCAGTATTTT
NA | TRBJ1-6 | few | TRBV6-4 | CASSDRIGGNSPLHF | TGTGCCAGCAGTGACCGGATCGGGGGTAATTCACCCCTCCACTTT
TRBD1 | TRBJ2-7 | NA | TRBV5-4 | CASSIGQGASEQYF | TGTGCCAGCAGCATTGGACAGGGGGCGTCCGAGCAGTACTTC
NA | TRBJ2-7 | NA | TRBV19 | CASSVGGSRIYEQYF | TGTGCCAGTAGTGTTGGGGGAAGCAGAATCTACGAGCAGTACTTC
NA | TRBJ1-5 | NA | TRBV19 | CASSQFGAAYSNQPQHF | TGTGCCAGTAGTCAGTTCGGCGCGGCTTATAGCAATCAGCCCCAGCATTTT
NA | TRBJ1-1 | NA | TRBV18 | CASSPGIQVKAFF | TGTGCCAGCTCACCAGGTATCCAGGTTAAAGCTTTCTTT
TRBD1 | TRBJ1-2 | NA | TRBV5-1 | CASSSGTGGGYTF | TGCGCCAGCAGCTCTGGGACAGGGGGAGGCTACACCTTC
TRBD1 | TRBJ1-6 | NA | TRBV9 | CASSARDRGSPLHF | TGTGCCAGCAGCGCACGAGACAGGGGTTCACCCCTCCACTTT
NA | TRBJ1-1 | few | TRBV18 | CASSLSIPDGNTEAFF | TGTGCCAGCTCACTGTCTATCCCGGACGGGAACACTGAAGCTTTCTTT
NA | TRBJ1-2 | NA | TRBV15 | CATSRDIGTTLANYGYTF | TGTGCCACCAGCAGAGATATCGGGACAACCCTAGCTAACTATGGCTACACCTTC
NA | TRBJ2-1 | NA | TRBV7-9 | CASSLVKEARGNEQFF | TGTGCCAGCAGCTTAGTAAAGGAGGCCCGAGGAAATGAGCAGTTCTTC
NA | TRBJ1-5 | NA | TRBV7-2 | CASSLVGGGIDQPQHF | TGTGCCAGCAGCTTAGTTGGAGGGGGGATCGATCAGCCCCAGCATTTT
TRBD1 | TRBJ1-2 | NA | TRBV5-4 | CASSSRGRGRDGYTF | TGTGCCAGCAGCTCAAGGGGGCGGGGACGAGATGGCTACACCTTC
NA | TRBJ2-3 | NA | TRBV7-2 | CASSLAARRGTTDTQYF | TGTGCCAGCAGCTTAGCGGCCCGGAGAGGGACCACAGATACGCAGTATTTT
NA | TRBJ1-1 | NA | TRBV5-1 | CASSLEGNTEAFF | TGCGCCAGCAGCTTGGAAGGGAACACTGAAGCTTTCTTT
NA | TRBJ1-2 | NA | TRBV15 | CATSRELDYGYTF | TGTGCCACCAGCAGAGAGCTGGACTATGGCTACACCTTC
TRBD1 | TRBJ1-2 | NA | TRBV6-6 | CASRYGTDYYGYTF | TGTGCCAGCAGATACGGGACAGATTACTATGGCTACACCTTC